The T cell receptor beta chain described here comes from a study of vaccination effects on CD4 cells after COVID-19. Assay used: immunoSEQ multiplex PCR; TCRdb lists only in-frame clones, some missing. The sample lists 21,000 or so clones, 70% to 85% seen once, with about 38% in the top ten. To note about this clone: Antigen: not known.

ViraFEST used viral peptide pools to expand antigen-specific CD4+ T cells before sequencing. Having been cultured for about 10 days, the cells underwent CD4+ T cell isolation. PCR confirmed that the person was infected with SARS-CoV-2 between March and December 2020. IL-2 medium was substituted for half the medium on days 3 and 7. V lost 1 base and J 7 bases, leaving 13 bases between the germline ends. This CDR3 has 14 residues. Germline CDR1 and CDR2: SGHDN and FVKESK. General observations from the study: Recruitment yielded few convalescent patients, and the study had no early post-infection timepoints. Whether induced by infection or by vaccine, clones showed marked clonal contraction late after vaccination.

The sequencing used CD4+ T cells from PBMCs cultured with a peptide pool, collected before COVID-19 vaccination. The chain couples TRBV14 to TRBJ2-5; D not resolved. The sequence was obtained from a human donor who had a prior SARS-CoV-2 infection. CDR3 nucleotides: TGTGCCAGCAGCCAAGGGGCGGAGTCCGCGACCCAGTACTTC. Residues: CASSQGAESATQYF.